The sequence of this T cell receptor beta chain was determined in a study of CD8+CD57+ T cells in acquired aplastic anemia. This CDR3 region has 14 residues. Germline CDR1 reads LGHNT; CDR2 reads FRNRAP. V lost 3 bases and J lost 7, with 16 bases in between. Researchers used genomic DNA as the template to profile TCR beta VDJ and CDR3. TCRdb called the reads again in MiXCR, with one record for every CDR3 protein. The data show 200,000 to 250,000 distinct CDR3 sequences, with about a third seen just once and around 1.1% held by the top ten. V and J are TRBV12-5 and TRBJ2-7; perhaps D is TRBD1 or TRBD2 (5 bases each). The sequence was obtained from a human donor in good health, serving as a control. Material for sequencing was sorted CD4+, CD8+, or CD8+CD57+ T cells (not recorded which) from PBMCs. CDR3 loop: CASGLGTLLREQYF. Here the CDR3 DNA reads TGTGCTAGTGGTTTAGGGACCCTACTGCGGGAGCAGTACTTC.